Following are 20 T cell receptor beta chains from one sample sequenced in a study of beta chain features in type 1 diabetes. Study-wide results and caveats: Shortening that was moderate but significant affected the TCRB CDR3s of Type 1 diabetes patients in all four CD4+ subsets.

Isolated RNA was reverse transcribed in full, so expressed TCRB transcripts were sequenced. The assay was immunoSEQ multiplex PCR, and TCRdb's table has in-frame clones only and misses some. The table records over 600,000 clones, under 15% of them present only once. Their antigen targets remain unknown. The sample was naive CD4+ T cells from blood. All receptors derive from a man aged 25 to 40 with type 1 diabetes.

The gene calls are TRBV4-1 and TRBJ2-2; possible D gene TRBD2, 5 bases. V was shortened by 1 base and J by 2 bases, with 11 bases between the two germline ends. CDR3 length: 16 amino acids. The germline gives CDR1 MGHRA, CDR2 YSYEKL. CDR3 DNA: TGCGCCAGCAGCCAAGTGGCGGGTAGAAACACCGGGGAGCTGTTTTTT. Residues: CASSQVAGRNTGELFF.

This clone was picked up a small number of times. The chain is built from TRBV4-3 and TRBJ2-5, with 9 bases lining up with TRBD2. The germline V gene has CDR1 LGHNA and CDR2 YSLEER. The CDR3 extends over 19 amino acids. With 1 base clipped from V and 1 base from J, the junction kept 13 bases outside the gene matches. CDR3 DNA sequence: TGCGCCAGCAGCCAAGGACTCCTGGCTAGCGGGGCACCCCAAGAGACCCAGTACTTC. Translation gives CASSQGLLASGAPQETQYF.

There are a few counts of this clone. The chain combines TRBV5-1 with TRBJ2-3; D is perhaps TRBD2 (5 bases). CDR1 is SGHRS and CDR2 is YFSETQ in the germline V gene. V was cut by 4 bases and J by 5 bases, with 8 bases left in between. The CDR3 totals 12 residues. This CDR3 is CASSPRVDTQYF. DNA of the CDR3: TGCGCCAGCAGCCCGCGGGTAGATACGCAGTATTTT.

This chain joins TRBV6-5 and TRBJ1-2; maybe TRBD1 (5 bases). Per germline, CDR1 MNHEY and CDR2 SVGAGI. The CDR3 is made up of 14 amino acids. V gave up 0 bases and J gave up 4 bases, with 9 bases separating them. The CDR3 DNA follows: TGTGCCAGCAGTTACTCAGGGGTGTTCTATGGCTACACCTTC. Its translation: CASSYSGVFYGYTF.

The sample holds a few counts of this clone. The CDR3 loop reads CSVAGRHTDTQYF. CDR3 DNA: TGCAGCGTTGCTGGACGTCACACAGATACGCAGTATTTT. The rearrangement joins TRBV29-1 to TRBJ2-3; D is uncertain. CDR1 is SQVTM and CDR2 is ANQGSEA in the germline V gene. The V gene lost 4 bases and the J gene lost 2 bases, with 10 bases spanning the gap. The CDR3 is 13 residues long.

This clone appeared a few times. The V and J genes are TRBV5-1 and TRBJ2-7, with 7 bases fitting TRBD1. Germline V CDR1 and CDR2: SGHRS, YFSETQ. CDR3 size: 15 residues. J was trimmed by 3 bases and V by 3 bases; bases with no gene match: 9. The CDR3 region is CASSSPGQVGYEQYF. The CDR3 bases are TGCGCCAGCAGCTCACCAGGACAGGTTGGCTACGAGCAGTACTTC.

The J gene is TRBJ1-2, the V gene TRBV30; D remains unclear. This CDR3 has 11 amino acids. The ends were cut back, 0 bases at V and 8 bases at J, with 7 bases in the middle. Germline V gene data show CDR1 as GTSNPN and CDR2 as SVGIG (reference sequence). This chain's CDR3 is CAWSVSFGYTF. CDR3 in DNA: TGTGCCTGGAGTGTAAGCTTCGGCTACACCTTC.

The V and J genes are TRBV4-3 and TRBJ2-7; D might be TRBD1 (5 bases). Trimming pared 1 base from V and 7 bases from J, leaving 20 bases between. The germline CDR1 and CDR2 sequences are LGHNA and YSLEER. The CDR3 runs 16 residues. The CDR3 DNA follows: TGCGCCAGCAGCCAAGGGGGTATCCAAAGGGGTGAAGAGCAGTACTTC. It specifies CASSQGGIQRGEEQYF.

There are many counts of this clone. The genes are TRBV10-3 and TRBJ1-1; no firm D call. The CDR3 covers 13 residues. The V gene lost 9 bases and the J gene lost 0 bases, with 11 bases spanning the gap. The V gene's germline CDR1 is ENHRY and CDR2 SYGVKD. In DNA, the CDR3 is TGTGCCATTGCCCTTAACATGAACACTGAAGCTTTCTTT. It encodes CAIALNMNTEAFF.

The chain couples TRBV7-2 to TRBJ2-6; either TRBD1 or TRBD2 may fit D (5 bases each). From germline, CDR1 is SGHTA and CDR2 FQGNSA. V shed 7 bases and J shed 4 bases, with 14 bases lying between them. This CDR3 has 15 amino acids. The CDR3 DNA reads as TGTGCCAGCACTGGGGCGGGCTCAGGGGCCAACGTCCTGACTTTC. Translated: CASTGAGSGANVLTF. Using reference TRBV7-2 and TRBJ2-6 for the parts outside the CDR3, the full variable domain is GAGVSQSPSNKVTEKGKDVELRCDPISGHTALYWYRQSLGQGLEFLIYFQGNSAPDKSGLPSDRFSAERTGGSVSTLTIQRTQQEDSAVYLCASTGAGSGANVLTFGAGSRLTVL.

The genes are TRBV10-3 and TRBJ1-5; D possibly corresponds to TRBD1 (5 bases). Trimming shortened V by 2 bases and J by 6 bases, and 11 bases separated the two germline ends. CDR1 is ENHRY, CDR2 SYGVKD, per germline. The CDR3 is 14 amino acids. The CDR3 nucleotides read TGTGCCATCAGTGAGGGGTCAGGGAGTCAGCCCCAGCATTTT. Amino acid sequence: CAISEGSGSQPQHF.

This chain connects TRBV10-3 to TRBJ2-1; TRBD1 matches at 10 bases. The CDR3 has 13 amino acids. Germline-derived CDR1 and CDR2 are ENHRY and SYGVKD. V was pared by 4 bases and J by 7 bases, with 1 base of the junction left unmatched. CDR3 protein: CAISGQGANEQFF. The CDR3 nucleotides are TGTGCCATCAGTGGACAGGGGGCGAATGAGCAGTTCTTC.

This clone was seen more than once but under ten times. J is TRBJ2-7 and V is TRBV7-8, with 7 bases aligning to TRBD1. The germline V gene encodes CDR1 SGHVS and CDR2 FQNEAQ. The CDR3 covers 14 residues. V was pared by 3 bases and J by 3 bases, with 5 bases of the junction left unmatched. The CDR3 DNA is TGTGCCAGCAGCTTGGACAGGTTCTACTACGAGCAGTACTTC. Translated: CASSLDRFYYEQYF.

This chain joins TRBV11-1 and TRBJ2-7; 9 bases match TRBD1. The CDR3 runs to 15 residues. The germline V gene has CDR1 SGHAT and CDR2 FQDESV (reference sequence). Trimming removed 0 bases from V and 4 bases from J; junction bases left unmatched: 4. The CDR3 DNA reads as TGTGCCAGCAGCTTAGCGTGGGACAGGGATTACGAGCAGTACTTC. This codes for CASSLAWDRDYEQYF.

The rearrangement joins TRBV7-2 to TRBJ1-5, with D perhaps matching TRBD1 (6 bases). From germline, CDR1 is SGHTA and CDR2 FQGNSA. Trimming took off 1 base at V and 7 bases at J, with 11 bases between the two ends. This CDR3 comprises 14 residues. As DNA, the CDR3 is TGTGCCAGCAGCTTAGTGGGGGCAAGCCAGCCCCAGCATTTT. Translation gives CASSLVGASQPQHF.

The chain is built from TRBV11-3 and TRBJ1-1, with D hard to call. Looked up from germline, CDR1 is SGHNT and CDR2 is YENEEA. Trimming cost V 6 bases and J 0 bases, with 5 bases left between them. The CDR3 loop spans 12 amino acids. The CDR3 DNA reads TGTGCCAGCAGGAAGATGAACACTGAAGCTTTCTTT. This translates into CASRKMNTEAFF.

This clone showed up just a few times. The V call is TRBV7-2, the J call TRBJ2-4; a possible D gene is TRBD1 (6 bases). Trimming left V 5 bases short and J 6 bases short, with 17 bases between. Germline loops: CDR1 SGHTA, CDR2 FQGNSA. This CDR3 contains 15 residues. The CDR3 bases are TGTGCCAGCAGCCCACTTCCACAGGGCAGAAACATTCAGTACTTC. It specifies CASSPLPQGRNIQYF.

The chain combines TRBV7-9 with TRBJ1-5, with 7 positions matching TRBD1. Germline V gene data show CDR1 as SEHNR and CDR2 as FQNEAQ (reference sequence). CDR3 size: 13 residues. V dropped 4 bases and J dropped 7; count of bases not matched to a gene: 4. The CDR3 here is CASSSRDSQPQHF. The CDR3 DNA is TGTGCCAGCAGCTCCCGGGACAGCCAGCCCCAGCATTTT. The whole variable domain, remainder taken from reference TRBV7-9 and TRBJ1-5, is DTGVSQNPRHKITKRGQNVTFRCDPISEHNRLYWYRQTLGQGPEFLTYFQNEAQLEKSRLLSDRFSAERPKGSFSTLEIQRTEQGDSAMYLCASSSRDSQPQHFGDGTRLSIL.

The chain employs TRBV9 and TRBJ2-3, with D possibly TRBD2 on 6 matching bases. V lost 0 bases and J lost 4, with 24 bases in between. The CDR3 contains 19 residues. CDR1 SGDLS and CDR2 YYNGEE come from the germline V gene. CDR3 loop: CASSVDGRRGTPRADTQYF. CDR3 nucleotides: TGTGCCAGCAGCGTAGACGGTCGTCGGGGGACTCCCCGGGCAGATACGCAGTATTTT. Full variable domain (outside the CDR3, taken from reference TRBV9 and TRBJ2-3): DSGVTQTPKHLITATGQRVTLRCSPRSGDLSVYWYQQSLDQGLQFLIQYYNGEERAKGNILERFSAQQFPDLHSELNLSSLELGDSALYFCASSVDGRRGTPRADTQYFGPGTRLTVL.

In its sample, this clone was seen a few times. The CDR3 nucleotides are TGCAGCGTTGAGTACAGGGAGGGGGCCTACGAGCAGTACTTC. Amino acids: CSVEYREGAYEQYF. The chain joins TRBV29-1 to TRBJ2-7, with D possibly being TRBD2 (7 bases). Germline-derived CDR1 and CDR2 are SQVTM and ANQGSEA. This CDR3 comprises 14 residues. V shed 3 bases and J shed 2 bases, with 14 bases lying between them.